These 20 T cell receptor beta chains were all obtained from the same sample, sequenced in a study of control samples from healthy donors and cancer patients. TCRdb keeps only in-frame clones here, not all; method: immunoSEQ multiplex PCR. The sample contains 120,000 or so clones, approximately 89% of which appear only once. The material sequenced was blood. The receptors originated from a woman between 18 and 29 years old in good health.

In nucleotides, the CDR3 is TGTGCCACCAGTGATTCTCAACCGGGACAGGGAAAGAAGACCCAGTACTTC. It is translated as CATSDSQPGQGKKTQYF. The chain carries TRBV24-1 and TRBJ2-5, with 9 nucleotides matching TRBD1. CDR3 length: 17 residues. The J segment lost 6 bases and the V segment lost 2 bases, leaving 12 bases of the junction unmatched. CDR1 KGHDR and CDR2 SFDVKD come from the germline V gene.

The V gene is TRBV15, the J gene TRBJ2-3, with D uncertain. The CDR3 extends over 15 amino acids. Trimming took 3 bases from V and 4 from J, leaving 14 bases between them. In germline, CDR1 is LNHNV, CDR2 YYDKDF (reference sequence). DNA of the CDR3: TGTGCCACCAGCAGGACGGGTAAAGTCGCAGATACGCAGTATTTT. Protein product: CATSRTGKVADTQYF.

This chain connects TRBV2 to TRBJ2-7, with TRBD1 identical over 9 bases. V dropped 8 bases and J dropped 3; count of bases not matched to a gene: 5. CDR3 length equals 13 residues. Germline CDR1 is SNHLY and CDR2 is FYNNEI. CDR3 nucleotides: TGTGCCAGCGTTCTGGACAGGGGCTACGAGCAGTACTTC. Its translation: CASVLDRGYEQYF.

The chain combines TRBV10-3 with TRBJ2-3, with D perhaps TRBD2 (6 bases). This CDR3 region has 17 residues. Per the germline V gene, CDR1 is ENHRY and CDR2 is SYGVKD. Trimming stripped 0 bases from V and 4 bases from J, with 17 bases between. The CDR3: CAISESRGRPHADTQYF. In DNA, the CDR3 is TGTGCCATCAGTGAGTCTCGGGGGAGACCACACGCAGATACGCAGTATTTT.

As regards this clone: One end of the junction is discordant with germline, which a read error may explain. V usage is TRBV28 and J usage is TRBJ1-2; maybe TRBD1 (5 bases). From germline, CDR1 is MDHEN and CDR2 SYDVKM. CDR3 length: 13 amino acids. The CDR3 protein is CASRAGLNYGHTF. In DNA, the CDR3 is TGTGCCAGCAGGGCGGGGCTGAACTATGGCCACACCTTC.

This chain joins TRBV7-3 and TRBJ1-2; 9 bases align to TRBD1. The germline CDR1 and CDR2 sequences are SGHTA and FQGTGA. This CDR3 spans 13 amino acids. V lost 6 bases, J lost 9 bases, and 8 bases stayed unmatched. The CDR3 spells CASREHRGHCYTF. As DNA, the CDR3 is TGTGCCAGCAGGGAGCACAGGGGGCATTGCTACACCTTC.

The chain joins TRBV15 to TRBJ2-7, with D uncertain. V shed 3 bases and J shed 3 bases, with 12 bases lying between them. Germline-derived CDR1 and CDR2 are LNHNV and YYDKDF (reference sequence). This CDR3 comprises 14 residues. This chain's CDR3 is CATSRDTLGYEQYF. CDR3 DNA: TGTGCCACCAGCAGGGATACATTAGGCTACGAGCAGTACTTC.

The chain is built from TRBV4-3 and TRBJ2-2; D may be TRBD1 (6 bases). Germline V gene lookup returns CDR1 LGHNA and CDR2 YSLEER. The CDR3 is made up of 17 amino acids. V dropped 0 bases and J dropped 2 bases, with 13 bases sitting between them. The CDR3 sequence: CASSQDFGTLNTGELFF. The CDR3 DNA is TGCGCCAGCAGCCAAGATTTTGGGACACTTAACACCGGGGAGCTGTTTTTT.

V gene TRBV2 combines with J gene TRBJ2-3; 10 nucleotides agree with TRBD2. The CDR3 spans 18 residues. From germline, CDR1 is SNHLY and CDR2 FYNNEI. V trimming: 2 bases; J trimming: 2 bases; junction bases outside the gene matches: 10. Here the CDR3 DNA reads TGTGCCAGCAGTGAAATCCCGATCCTAGCGGGGGCCACAGATACGCAGTATTTT. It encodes CASSEIPILAGATDTQYF.

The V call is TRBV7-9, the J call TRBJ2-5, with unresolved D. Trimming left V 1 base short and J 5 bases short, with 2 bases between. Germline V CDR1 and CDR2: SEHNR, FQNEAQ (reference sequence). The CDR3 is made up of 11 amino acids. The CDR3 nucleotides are TGTGCCAGCAGCTTAGACGAGACCCAGTACTTC. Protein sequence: CASSLDETQYF.

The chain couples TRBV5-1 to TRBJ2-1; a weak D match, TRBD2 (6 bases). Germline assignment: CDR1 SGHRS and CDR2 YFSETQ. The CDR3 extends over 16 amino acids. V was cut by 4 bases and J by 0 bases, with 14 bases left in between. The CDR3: CASSARSGDSYNEQFF. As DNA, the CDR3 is TGCGCCAGCAGCGCCCGATCGGGGGACTCCTACAATGAGCAGTTCTTC.

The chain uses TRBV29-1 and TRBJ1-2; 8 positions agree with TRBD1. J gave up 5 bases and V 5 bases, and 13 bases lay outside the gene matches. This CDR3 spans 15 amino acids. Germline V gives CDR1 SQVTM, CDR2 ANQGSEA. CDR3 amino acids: CSVWGRDRILYGYTF. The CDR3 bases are TGCAGCGTTTGGGGCCGGGACAGGATCCTTTATGGCTACACCTTC.

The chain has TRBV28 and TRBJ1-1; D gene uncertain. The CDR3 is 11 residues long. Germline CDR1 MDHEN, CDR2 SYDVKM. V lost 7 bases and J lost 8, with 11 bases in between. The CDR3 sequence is CASISGFEAFF. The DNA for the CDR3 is TGTGCCAGCATAAGCGGATTCGAAGCTTTCTTT.

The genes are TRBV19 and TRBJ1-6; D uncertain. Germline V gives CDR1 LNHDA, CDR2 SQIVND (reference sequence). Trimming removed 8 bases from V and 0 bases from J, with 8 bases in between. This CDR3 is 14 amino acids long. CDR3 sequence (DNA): TGTGCCAGTCGGCAGAGCTCCTATAATTCACCCCTCCACTTT. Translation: CASRQSSYNSPLHF.

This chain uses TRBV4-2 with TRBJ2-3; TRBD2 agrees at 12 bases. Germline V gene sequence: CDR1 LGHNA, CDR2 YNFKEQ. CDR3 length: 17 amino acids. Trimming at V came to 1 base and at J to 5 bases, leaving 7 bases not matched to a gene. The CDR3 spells CASSQGLAGGPGDTQYF. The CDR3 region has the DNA TGTGCCAGCAGCCAAGGTCTAGCGGGAGGGCCTGGAGATACGCAGTATTTT.

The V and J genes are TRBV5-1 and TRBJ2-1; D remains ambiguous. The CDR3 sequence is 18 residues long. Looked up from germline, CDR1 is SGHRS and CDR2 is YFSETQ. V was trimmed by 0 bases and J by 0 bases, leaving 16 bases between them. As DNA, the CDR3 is TGCGCCAGCAGCTTGGCTCACGGGCCGGCGAGCTCCTACAATGAGCAGTTCTTC. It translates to CASSLAHGPASSYNEQFF. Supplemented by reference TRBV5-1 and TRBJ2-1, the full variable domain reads KAGVTQTPRYLIKTRGQQVTLSCSPISGHRSVSWYQQTPGQGLQFLFEYFSETQRNKGNFPGRFSGRQFSNSRSEMNVSTLELGDSALYLCASSLAHGPASSYNEQFFGPGTRLTVL.

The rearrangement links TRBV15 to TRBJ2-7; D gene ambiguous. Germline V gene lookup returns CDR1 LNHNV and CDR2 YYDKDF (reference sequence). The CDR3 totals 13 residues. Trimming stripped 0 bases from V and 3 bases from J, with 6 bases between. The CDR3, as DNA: TGTGCCACCAGCAGAGAGACTCTCTACGAGCAGTACTTC. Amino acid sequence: CATSRETLYEQYF.

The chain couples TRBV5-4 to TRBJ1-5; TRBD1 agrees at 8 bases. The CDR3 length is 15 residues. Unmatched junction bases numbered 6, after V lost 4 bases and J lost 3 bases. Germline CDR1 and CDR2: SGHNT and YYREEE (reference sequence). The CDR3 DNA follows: TGTGCCAGCAGCCCTAGGGACAGGCACAATCAGCCCCAGCATTTT. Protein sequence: CASSPRDRHNQPQHF.

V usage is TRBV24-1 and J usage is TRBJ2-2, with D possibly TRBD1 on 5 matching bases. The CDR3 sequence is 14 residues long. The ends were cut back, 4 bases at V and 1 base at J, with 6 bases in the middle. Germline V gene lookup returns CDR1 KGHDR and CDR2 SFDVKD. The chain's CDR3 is CATSERGNTGELFF. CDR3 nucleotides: TGTGCCACCAGTGAAAGGGGGAACACCGGGGAGCTGTTTTTT.

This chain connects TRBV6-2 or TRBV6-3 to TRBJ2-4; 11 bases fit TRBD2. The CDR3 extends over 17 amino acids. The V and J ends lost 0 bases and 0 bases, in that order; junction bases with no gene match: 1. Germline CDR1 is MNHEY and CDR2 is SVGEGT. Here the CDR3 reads CASSYSGTSGAKNIQYF. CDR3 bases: TGTGCCAGCAGTTACTCCGGGACTAGCGGAGCCAAAAACATTCAGTACTTC.